This record covers a single T cell receptor beta chain. No antigen is known for it. No quality values exist for individual bases; no much larger clone is one base distant. V is trimmed back by 6 bases and J by 9 bases, and the junction contains 9 bases that no gene match accounts for. The germline V gene (reference sequence) yields DFQATT for CDR1 and SNEGSKA for CDR2. Including the terminal cysteine and phenylalanine, the CDR3 comprises 13 residues. Only CDR3 DNA is held: 39 bases, read in frame from base 1. This entry belongs to a study of T-cell memory formation after mild COVID-19 (dated by TCRdb to the early 2020s). With respect to the entire study: TCR sequence clusters from the two donors were found to be largely donor specific. Two young, previously healthy adult volunteers, one female and one male, were included in the cohort. T-cell clones expanding and contracting after mild COVID-19 in two donors were tracked by longitudinal TCRalpha and TCRbeta repertoire sequencing.

What the research found in general, with its limitations: SARS-CoV-2 specificity was not confirmed for the second-wave clones peaking on day 37. Some responding clones were detected in pre-infection memory, which suggested that pre-existing cross-reactive memory T cells had joined the SARS-CoV-2 response. The study covered only a couple of mild cases, and larger cohorts including severe cases with pre-infection samples were considered necessary. Contracting CD4+ clones appeared mostly in the CM and EM memory subsets, whereas CD8+ clones were enriched in EMRA. Clones that contracted from day 15 to 85 showed balanced CD4/CD8 phenotypes, whereas a second wave of clones that expanded from day 15 to 37 leaned towards CD4+.

The instrument was an Illumina NovaSeq 6000. TCRalpha and TCRbeta cDNA libraries were built by 5'RACE with constant-segment primers, adding sample barcodes and unique molecular identifiers. RNA was extracted from every sample with Trizol reagent. Libraries were amplified in two PCR steps, with a second sample barcode and Illumina TruSeq adapters added in the second step. Sequencing of the libraries was done on an Illumina NovaSeq, producing 2 x 150 bp paired-end reads. For the original study's pipeline: Demultiplexing of reads and collapsing into UMI-guided consensus sequences were performed with migec v1.2.7. Using mixcr v2.1.11, the UMI consensuses were aligned to TRA and TRB V and J templates and assembled into clonotypes. Expanded or contracted clonotypes were those called significant by both edgeR and NoisET, with noise models trained on biological replicates. For edgeR calls, the cutoffs were a false discovery rate-adjusted p below 0.01 and a log2 fold-change threshold of 1. As an exploratory analysis of dynamics, max-normalized trajectories of the 1000 most abundant clonotypes were examined by PCA with hierarchical clustering. Separately sequenced CD4+ and CD8+ repertoires were used to assign a CD4 or CD8 phenotype to each responding clone. In TCRdb, the public reads were trimmed at Q25 with fastp and aligned with MiXCR, with productive beta chains retained. Under each unique CDR3 protein, matching rows form one entry showing the most common genes and DNA. The V and J calls come from TCRdb's annotation, not from the publication. Present in this sample are fewer than 250,000 distinct CDR3 sequences, 15% to 20% of which were seen just once. The ten top clones hold roughly 2.3% of the sample.

PBMCs were isolated by Ficoll-Paque density gradient centrifugation. The chain uses TRBV20-1 and TRBJ2-1; a stretch of 9 junction bases matches TRBD1. The sequencing sample was made of PBMCs or a T cell subset sorted from them (not recorded which). The clonotype originates from an adult woman who had mild COVID-19 (a few samples of this study predate the infection). The sample titles of this study are shuffled in the database, so cell type and time point are left out; the donor was told from shared clones. Here the CDR3 is given as CSAPGQGFSEQFF. At the DNA level, the sequence is TGCAGTGCCCCGGGACAGGGATTCAGTGAGCAGTTCTTC.